This TCR beta chain was obtained from a study of blood T cells in healthy people across ages. The V gene's germline CDR1 is SGHRS and CDR2 YFSETQ. Trimming left V 4 bases short and J 5 bases short, with 10 bases between. There are 14 residues in the CDR3. With a J-beta primer mix and a sample-barcoded 5' primer, a second PCR ran about 6 to 11 cycles. TCRdb reprocessed the 5' RACE reads via MiXCR and lists one record per CDR3 protein. The sample holds roughly 830,000 distinct CDR3 sequences, 60% to 80% seen once. This clonotype was seen many times. What was sequenced was blood. This sequence joins TRBV5-1 and TRBJ1-6; no clear D. This receptor was taken from a young man in good health. The chain's CDR3 is CASSLHDDNSPLHF. CDR3 DNA: TGCGCCAGCAGCCTCCACGATGATAATTCACCCCTCCACTTT.